This T cell receptor (beta chain) was identified in a study of blood T cell repertoires in COVID-19. Study-level background: Sites across the United States, Italy and Spain contributed samples from acute and convalescent COVID-19. PBMCs, B-cell-depleted T cells, or T cells were the source of the cDNA or gDNA that made up the material.

There are 17 residues in the CDR3. Germline lookup yields CDR1 MGHDK and CDR2 SYGVNS. V lost 4 bases and J 5 bases, leaving 20 bases between the germline ends. Seattle researchers signed up patients amid active infection and tracked them longitudinally. In the authors' methods: Cell counts per sample came from amplifying reference gene primers. Assay used: immunoSEQ multiplex PCR; TCRdb lists only in-frame clones, some missing. Clone size and the V and J calls come from that table; the DNA yielded D and trimming. This sample has approximately 210,000 clones, with just over 85% found just once. This TCR came from a man between 45 and 60 years old with COVID-19, enrolled during active disease. The genes are TRBV25-1 and TRBJ1-4; maybe TRBD1 (6 bases). The sample taken for sequencing was peripheral blood. CDR3 sequence: CASSGLGTMKDNEKLFF. CDR3 sequence (DNA): TGTGCCAGCAGTGGTCTCGGGACAATGAAGGACAATGAAAAACTGTTTTTT.